These 10 T cell receptor beta chains were all obtained from the same sample, sequenced in a study of blood T cell repertoires in COVID-19. Repertoires were generated with immunoSEQ multiplex PCR, while TCRdb's copy carries only in-frame clones and drops some. In the table there are about 120,000 clones, about 90% of which are singletons. Input material: peripheral blood. Source of these receptors: a woman aged 60-70 years with COVID-19, enrolled during active disease.

The V and J genes are TRBV19 and TRBJ1-2; D gene unclear. V lost 4 bases and J 4 bases, leaving 16 bases between the germline ends. This CDR3 spans 15 amino acids. The germline V gene encodes CDR1 LNHDA and CDR2 SQIVND (reference sequence). CDR3 loop: CASSKMAAGIYGYTF. The CDR3, as DNA: TGTGCCAGTAGTAAGATGGCGGCGGGCATCTATGGCTACACCTTC. Drawing the rest from reference TRBV19 and TRBJ1-2, the complete variable domain is DGGITQSPKYLFRKEGQNVTLSCEQNLNHDAMYWYRQDPGQGLRLIYYSQIVNDFQKGDIAEGYSVSREKKESFPLTVTSAQKNPTAFYLCASSKMAAGIYGYTFGSGTRLTVV.

This clone was observed a few times. The chain carries TRBV27 and TRBJ1-1; 8 bases match TRBD1. The CDR3 has 16 residues. Germline V gene data show CDR1 as MNHEY and CDR2 as SMNVEV (reference sequence). The V gene end was trimmed by 5 bases and the J gene end by 0 bases; junction bases not matched to a gene: 8. The CDR3 nucleotides read TGTGCCAGCAGTCCAAAGTCACAGGGGGTGAACACTGAAGCTTTCTTT. It codes for CASSPKSQGVNTEAFF.

A single count supports this clone. The chain is built from TRBV10-3 and TRBJ1-2; D is perhaps TRBD1 (6 bases). This CDR3 has 14 amino acids. Germline CDR1 and CDR2: ENHRY and SYGVKD. The V and J ends lost 7 bases and 4 bases respectively, with 16 bases between them. Here the CDR3 DNA reads TGTGCCATCACTCTTGCAGGGGAGAGCTATGGCTACACCTTC. Translating gives CAITLAGESYGYTF.

CDR3 loop: CASTSGTAQETQYF. The CDR3 DNA reads TGTGCCAGTACCTCCGGGACAGCTCAAGAGACCCAGTACTTC. J is TRBJ2-5 and V is TRBV19; the match to TRBD1 covers 7 bases. V lost 7 bases to trimming and J lost 2 bases; unmatched junction nucleotides: 7. The CDR3 is 14 amino acids. From germline, CDR1 is LNHDA and CDR2 SQIVND (reference sequence).

The rearrangement uses TRBV5-5 and TRBJ1-2, with 8 nucleotides matching TRBD1. Looked up from germline, CDR1 is SGHKS and CDR2 is YYEKEE (reference sequence). This CDR3 has 14 amino acids. V trimming: 0 bases; J trimming: 7 bases; junction bases outside the gene matches: 5. The CDR3 DNA reads as TGTGCCAGCAGCTTGGCAGGGGGCAAGGGTGGCTACACCTTC. It specifies CASSLAGGKGGYTF.

V usage is TRBV4-1 and J usage is TRBJ2-2; 15 bases match TRBD2. The CDR3 consists of 18 residues. V dropped 2 bases and J dropped 4; count of bases not matched to a gene: 5. Germline CDR1 and CDR2: MGHRA and YSYEKL. DNA of the CDR3: TGCGCCAGCAGCCAACCGGGACTAGCGGGGGGAACCACCGGGGAGCTGTTTTTT. Translation gives CASSQPGLAGGTTGELFF.

The chain recombines TRBV7-9 with TRBJ1-4; TRBD1 agrees at 7 bases. CDR1 is SEHNR, CDR2 FQNEAQ, per germline (reference sequence). This CDR3 has 17 residues. After removal of 6 bases from V and 4 bases from J, the junction contained 14 bases not matched to a gene. The CDR3 region is CASSSPGDRRLNEKLFF. CDR3 sequence (DNA): TGTGCCAGCAGTTCACCCGGGGACAGACGACTTAATGAAAAACTGTTTTTT. The full variable domain, in which reference TRBV7-9 and TRBJ1-4 provide the parts outside the CDR3, is DTGVSQNPRHKITKRGQNVTFRCDPISEHNRLYWYRQTLGQGPEFLTYFQNEAQLEKSRLLSDRFSAERPKGSFSTLEIQRTEQGDSAMYLCASSSPGDRRLNEKLFFGSGTQLSVL.

The chain has TRBV5-1 and TRBJ2-7; D might be TRBD1 (6 bases). The CDR3 extends over 17 amino acids. Per germline, CDR1 SGHRS and CDR2 YFSETQ. Trimming cost V 0 bases and J 1 base, with 17 bases left between them. The CDR3 DNA reads TGCGCCAGCAGCTTGGAGTCAGGGGCTTATCTGTCCTACGAGCAGTACTTC. This gives the protein CASSLESGAYLSYEQYF.

This clone was seen just once. J is TRBJ1-5 and V is TRBV5-1; TRBD1 might be the D (6 bases). Germline CDR1 SGHRS, CDR2 YFSETQ. Trimming shortened V by 0 bases and J by 6 bases, and 10 bases separated the two germline ends. The length of the CDR3 is 14 residues. This CDR3 reads CASSLEGGTQPQHF. CDR3 nucleotides: TGCGCCAGCAGCTTGGAGGGGGGGACTCAGCCCCAGCATTTT.

This chain connects TRBV18 to TRBJ1-1; tentatively, D is TRBD1 (5 bases). Germline V gene lookup returns CDR1 KGHSH and CDR2 LQKENI. The CDR3 runs 13 residues. Trimming cost V 2 bases and J 7 bases, with 11 bases left between them. CDR3 sequence: CASSPIREVEAFF. In DNA, the CDR3 is TGTGCCAGCTCACCAATCAGGGAGGTTGAAGCTTTCTTT.